The TCR beta chain described here comes from a study of post-analysis software for immune sequencing data. Study findings and constraints: Elevated frequency relative to controls characterized 4 or 5 TRBV segments in patients, TRBV5-6, TRBV5-1 and TRBV20-1 among them.

Only one count was recorded for this clonotype. The antigen remains unidentified. Trimming shortened V by 4 bases and J by 11 bases, and 15 bases separated the two germline ends. Germline CDR1 reads SGDLS; CDR2 reads YYNGEE. This CDR3 is built from 12 residues. Included in the TCR beta cDNA libraries were unique molecular identifiers. TCRdb reprocessed the PCR reads via MiXCR and lists one record per CDR3 protein. The sample includes about 540,000 distinct CDR3 sequences, around a third of them seen just once. The clonotype was recovered from a girl younger than 18 with multiple sclerosis. Material: blood. The chain combines TRBV9 with TRBJ1-1, with D hard to call. The CDR3 nucleotides read TGTGCCAGCAGCCCCGTCCGGCGGAGGGCTTTCTTT. Translating gives CASSPVRRRAFF.